The 19 T cell receptor beta chains given below trace back to one sample, sequenced in a study of cytomegalovirus exposure and HLA in healthy donors. This PCR relied on a set of 60 Vbeta primers and 13 Jbeta primers. Sequencing used immunoSEQ multiplex PCR; TCRdb keeps in-frame clones, though not all of them. The data contain 120,000 to 150,000 clones, 80% to 90% of them seen just once; the ten biggest clones take up 2% to 2.5%. The material sequenced was PBMCs. Receptors were obtained from a boy aged 2-15 years in good health and CMV-seronegative.

The V gene is TRBV9, the J gene TRBJ1-6; no definite D call. The V end lost 0 bases, the J end lost 7 bases, and 11 bases lay between the germline ends. This CDR3 has 15 amino acids. From germline, CDR1 is SGDLS and CDR2 YYNGEE. CDR3 bases: TGTGCCAGCAGCGTAGTGGAGGGCGGGAATTCACCCCTCCACTTT. It yields the protein CASSVVEGGNSPLHF.

The chain has TRBV30 and TRBJ2-2, with 8 bases identical to TRBD1. The CDR3 has 18 amino acids. Unmatched junction bases numbered 17, after V lost 5 bases and J lost 3 bases. Germline V gene sequence: CDR1 GTSNPN, CDR2 SVGIG (reference sequence). The DNA of the CDR3 is TGTGCCTGGGGGGATGGGAGGACAGGGCTTTTGCACACCGGGGAGCTGTTTTTT. Its translation: CAWGDGRTGLLHTGELFF. Based on the CDR3 plus reference TRBV30 and TRBJ2-2, the full variable domain is SQTIHQWPATLVQPVGSPLSLECTVEGTSNPNLYWYRQAAGRGLQLLFYSVGIGQISSEVPQNLSASRPQDRQFILSSKKLLLSDSGFYLCAWGDGRTGLLHTGELFFGEGSRLTVL.

The rearrangement links TRBV13 to TRBJ1-6; possible D gene TRBD1, 6 bases. Trimming took off 5 bases at V and 7 bases at J, with 15 bases between the two ends. This CDR3 has 15 residues. The V gene's germline CDR1 is PRHDT and CDR2 FYEKMQ (reference sequence). DNA for the CDR3: TGTGCCAGCAGCCCGACAGGAACGGCCAATTCACCCCTCCACTTT. Translated, it gives CASSPTGTANSPLHF.

The V and J genes are TRBV11-2 and TRBJ2-5, with 8 nucleotides matching TRBD2. Trimming removed 4 bases from V and 5 bases from J; junction bases left unmatched: 9. Germline CDR1 SGHAT, CDR2 FQNNGV. CDR3 length: 15 residues. CDR3 loop: CASSSGLAGGETQYF. In DNA, the CDR3 is TGTGCCAGCAGCTCCGGGCTAGCGGGTGGGGAGACCCAGTACTTC.

The gene calls are TRBV7-9 and TRBJ1-5; no firm D call. CDR1 is SEHNR and CDR2 is FQNEAQ in the germline V gene (reference sequence). With 5 bases removed from V and 7 bases from J, the gap between germline ends came to 21 bases. This CDR3 is 16 amino acids long. This chain's CDR3 is CASSPHVEGGNQPQHF. The CDR3 DNA sequence: TGTGCCAGCAGCCCACATGTCGAGGGAGGGAACCAGCCCCAGCATTTT.

The chain employs TRBV19 and TRBJ1-2, with D possibly being TRBD1 (5 bases). In germline, CDR1 is LNHDA, CDR2 SQIVND (reference sequence). Trimming shortened V by 3 bases and J by 2 bases, and 10 bases separated the two germline ends. The CDR3 extends over 14 amino acids. This chain's CDR3 is CASSIKYRNYGYTF. The CDR3 nucleotides read TGTGCCAGTAGTATTAAATACAGGAACTATGGCTACACCTTC.

The chain joins TRBV6-1 to TRBJ1-2; perhaps TRBD1 as D (5 bases). Looked up from germline, CDR1 is MNHNS and CDR2 is SASEGT. The CDR3 extends over 15 amino acids. With 3 bases removed from V and 0 bases from J, the gap between germline ends came to 11 bases. The CDR3 DNA follows: TGTGCCAGCAGTGATACAGGAGACCCTAACTATGGCTACACCTTC. This translates into CASSDTGDPNYGYTF.

The chain has TRBV5-1 and TRBJ1-2, with a possible D match to TRBD1 (5 bases). Trimming removed 1 base at V and 4 bases at J, with 8 bases between. The V gene's germline CDR1 is SGHRS and CDR2 YFSETQ. The CDR3 has 13 amino acids. CDR3 DNA sequence: TGCGCCAGCAGCTTGCCCCAGGGCTATGGCTACACCTTC. This translates into CASSLPQGYGYTF.

The chain's CDR3 is CASSPDTGGRNDEQFF. The CDR3 DNA follows: TGTGCCAGCAGTCCCGATACAGGGGGTCGCAACGATGAGCAGTTCTTC. The chain recombines TRBV27 with TRBJ2-1; TRBD1 matches 8 bases. J gave up 8 bases and V 5 bases, and 14 bases lay outside the gene matches. Looked up from germline, CDR1 is MNHEY and CDR2 is SMNVEV (reference sequence). The CDR3 extends over 16 amino acids.

This clone was counted between two and nine times. The rearrangement joins TRBV29-1 to TRBJ2-2; tentatively, D is TRBD1 (5 bases). The CDR3 runs to 13 residues. The ends were cut back, 4 bases at V and 2 bases at J, with 8 bases in the middle. Per germline, CDR1 SQVTM and CDR2 ANQGSEA. The CDR3 region has the DNA TGCAGCGTTGGACAGATAAACACCGGGGAGCTGTTTTTT. It translates to CSVGQINTGELFF.

The gene calls are TRBV5-4 and TRBJ1-1, with D possibly being TRBD1 (5 bases). Between the trimmed V and J ends, which lost 0 bases and 7 bases, there was a span of 7 bases. Germline V gives CDR1 SGHNT, CDR2 YYREEE (reference sequence). The length of the CDR3 is 12 residues. The CDR3 here is CASSLDRGEAFF. The CDR3 bases are TGTGCCAGCAGCTTGGATAGGGGTGAAGCTTTCTTT.

The chain carries TRBV10-3 and TRBJ1-2; 9 bases match TRBD1. Germline V lookup: CDR1 ENHRY, CDR2 SYGVKD. Trimming at V came to 5 bases and at J to 4 bases, leaving 8 bases not matched to a gene. CDR3 size: 15 residues. The CDR3 protein is CAISSRQGGLYGYTF. The CDR3 DNA sequence: TGTGCCATCAGTAGCCGACAGGGGGGCCTCTATGGCTACACCTTC.

The chain carries TRBV28 and TRBJ1-4; D unresolved. Germline V lookup: CDR1 MDHEN, CDR2 SYDVKM. The CDR3 sequence is 13 residues long. V was clipped by 7 bases and J by 8 bases, with 14 bases between them. In DNA, the CDR3 is TGTGCCAGCACTAGACCCTCCGCGGAAAAACTGTTTTTT. It codes for CASTRPSAEKLFF.

The chain is built from TRBV6-1 and TRBJ1-5; maybe TRBD1 (6 bases). CDR3 size: 16 residues. Trimming shortened V by 4 bases and J by 0 bases, and 13 bases separated the two germline ends. From germline, CDR1 is MNHNS and CDR2 SASEGT. Written as DNA, the CDR3 is TGTGCCAGCAGTGTATTAAGGACAGATAGCAATCAGCCCCAGCATTTT. The encoded protein is CASSVLRTDSNQPQHF.

This clone appeared a single time. The chain is built from TRBV7-9 and TRBJ2-1; 8 positions agree with TRBD1. V lost 5 bases to trimming and J lost 1 base; unmatched junction nucleotides: 4. Germline V lookup: CDR1 SEHNR, CDR2 FQNEAQ (reference sequence). The CDR3 extends over 15 amino acids. For the CDR3, the DNA is TGTGCCAGCAGCGAAACAGGGGGTTCCTACAATGAGCAGTTCTTC. Amino acids: CASSETGGSYNEQFF. Drawing the rest from reference TRBV7-9 and TRBJ2-1, the complete variable domain is DTGVSQNPRHKITKRGQNVTFRCDPISEHNRLYWYRQTLGQGPEFLTYFQNEAQLEKSRLLSDRFSAERPKGSFSTLEIQRTEQGDSAMYLCASSETGGSYNEQFFGPGTRLTVL.

This clone showed up just a few times. The V call is TRBV15, the J call TRBJ1-2, with D perhaps matching TRBD1 (5 bases). The CDR3 is made up of 15 amino acids. V lost 1 base, J lost 5 bases, and 14 bases lay in between. Germline CDR1 is LNHNV and CDR2 is YYDKDF (reference sequence). CDR3 coding DNA: TGTGCCACCAGCAGAGGATACAAGACAGTTTATGGCTACACCTTC. Encoded protein: CATSRGYKTVYGYTF.

This chain joins TRBV9 and TRBJ2-5, with D hard to call. Between the trimmed V and J ends, which lost 2 bases and 0 bases, there was a span of 11 bases. Per the germline V gene, CDR1 is SGDLS and CDR2 is YYNGEE. The CDR3 has 15 residues. Here the CDR3 reads CASSVYHANQETQYF. Written as DNA, the CDR3 is TGTGCCAGCAGCGTTTATCACGCGAACCAAGAGACCCAGTACTTC.

The rearrangement uses TRBV6-5 and TRBJ2-5; D gene uncertain. The CDR3 extends over 14 amino acids. Trimming stripped 0 bases from V and 4 bases from J, with 9 bases between. Germline lookup yields CDR1 MNHEY and CDR2 SVGAGI. CDR3 nucleotides: TGTGCCAGCAGTTACTCGTTTAGAGGAGAGACCCAGTACTTC. Protein: CASSYSFRGETQYF.

In regard to this clone: At one of its ends the junction is not consistent with the germline gene, which may arise from a read error. This CDR3 is also generated by other DNA sequences in the sample. V is TRBV5-4 and J is TRBJ2-7; 7 bases agree with TRBD1. CDR1 is SGHNT, CDR2 YYREEE, per germline (reference sequence). This CDR3 has 13 residues. This CDR3 is CASSLAYRGEQYF. The CDR3, as DNA: TGCGCCAGCAGCTTGGCATACAGGGGCGAGCAGTACTTC.